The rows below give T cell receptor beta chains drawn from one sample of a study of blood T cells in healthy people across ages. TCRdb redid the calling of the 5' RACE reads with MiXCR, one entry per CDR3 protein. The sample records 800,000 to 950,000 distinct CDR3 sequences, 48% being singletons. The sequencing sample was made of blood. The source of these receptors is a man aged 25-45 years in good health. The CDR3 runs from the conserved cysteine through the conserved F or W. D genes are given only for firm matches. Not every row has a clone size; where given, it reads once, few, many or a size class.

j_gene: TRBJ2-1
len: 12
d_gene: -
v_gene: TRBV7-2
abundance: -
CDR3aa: CASSSSRFEQFF
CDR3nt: TGTGCCAGCAGCTCCTCCCGGTTTGAGCAGTTCTTC

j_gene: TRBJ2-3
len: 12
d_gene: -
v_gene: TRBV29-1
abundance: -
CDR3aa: CSVKPSTDTQYF
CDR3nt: TGCAGCGTTAAGCCTAGCACAGATACGCAGTATTTT

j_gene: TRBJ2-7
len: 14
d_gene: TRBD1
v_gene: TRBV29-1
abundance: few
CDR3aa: CSVEDGTGPSEQYF
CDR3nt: TGCAGCGTTGAAGATGGGACAGGGCCGTCGGAGCAGTACTTC

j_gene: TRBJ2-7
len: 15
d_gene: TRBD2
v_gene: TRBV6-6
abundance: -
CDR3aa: CASSKGLAGIDEQYF
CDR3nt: TGTGCCAGCAGTAAGGGACTAGCGGGGATCGACGAGCAGTACTTC

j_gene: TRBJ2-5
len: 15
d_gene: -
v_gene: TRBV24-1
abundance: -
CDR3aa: CATSDSRPTQETQYF
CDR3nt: TGTGCCACCAGTGATTCACGACCGACCCAAGAGACCCAGTACTTC

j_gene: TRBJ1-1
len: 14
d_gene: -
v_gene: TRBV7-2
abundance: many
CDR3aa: CASSADFSSPEAFF
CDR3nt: TGTGCCAGCAGCGCGGACTTCTCGAGCCCTGAAGCTTTCTTT

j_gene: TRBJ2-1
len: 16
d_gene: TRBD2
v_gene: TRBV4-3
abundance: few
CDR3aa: CASSHSGLAEYNEQFF
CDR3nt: TGCGCCAGCAGCCACTCGGGACTAGCTGAGTACAATGAGCAGTTCTTC

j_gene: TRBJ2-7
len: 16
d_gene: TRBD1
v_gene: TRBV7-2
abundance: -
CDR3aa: CASTGQGWRETYEQYF
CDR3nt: TGTGCCAGCACCGGACAGGGCTGGAGGGAAACCTACGAGCAGTACTTC

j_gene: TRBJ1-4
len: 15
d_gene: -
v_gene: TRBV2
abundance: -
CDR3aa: CASSPTAGTNEKLFF
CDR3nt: TGTGCCAGCAGCCCCACAGCTGGAACTAATGAAAAACTGTTTTTT

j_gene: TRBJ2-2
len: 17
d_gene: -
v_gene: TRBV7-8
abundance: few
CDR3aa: CASSLVTGRVNTGELFF
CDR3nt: TGTGCCAGCAGCTTAGTGACAGGGAGGGTTAACACCGGGGAGCTGTTTTTT